The clone carrying this TCR beta chain has just one count. Its specificity is unknown. The data were obtained in a study of OX40 agonist ivuxolimab in advanced cancers. Study background: Subjects had a mean age of around 60 years, with a range of about 20 to 85; roughly 83% were male.

Sequencing was performed with immunoSEQ multiplex PCR; in TCRdb, only in-frame clones are kept and a portion is missing. The sample contains about 42,000 clones, just over 85% of which appear only once. Points from the study as a whole: The CD4+ and CD8+ T cells in the blood had expanded clonally by week 6 at 0.1 to 3.0 mg/kg. CD8+ T cells averaged more expanded clones than CD4+. The study did not work out the antigen specificity of the expanded peripheral T cells.

The CDR3 covers 10 residues. Germline CDR1 reads SGDLS; CDR2 reads YYNGEE. With 6 bases removed from V and 7 bases from J, the gap between germline ends came to 4 bases. This clonotype was sampled from an adult with an advanced solid tumor such as melanoma, head and neck, liver or kidney cancer. This rearrangement joins TRBV9 to TRBJ1-4; D is uncertain. The material was CD4+ or CD8+ T cells sorted from blood, obtained in a trial of the OX40 agonist ivuxolimab. CDR3 in amino acids: CASTVEKLFF. CDR3 coding DNA: TGTGCCAGCACAGTTGAAAAACTGTTTTTT.